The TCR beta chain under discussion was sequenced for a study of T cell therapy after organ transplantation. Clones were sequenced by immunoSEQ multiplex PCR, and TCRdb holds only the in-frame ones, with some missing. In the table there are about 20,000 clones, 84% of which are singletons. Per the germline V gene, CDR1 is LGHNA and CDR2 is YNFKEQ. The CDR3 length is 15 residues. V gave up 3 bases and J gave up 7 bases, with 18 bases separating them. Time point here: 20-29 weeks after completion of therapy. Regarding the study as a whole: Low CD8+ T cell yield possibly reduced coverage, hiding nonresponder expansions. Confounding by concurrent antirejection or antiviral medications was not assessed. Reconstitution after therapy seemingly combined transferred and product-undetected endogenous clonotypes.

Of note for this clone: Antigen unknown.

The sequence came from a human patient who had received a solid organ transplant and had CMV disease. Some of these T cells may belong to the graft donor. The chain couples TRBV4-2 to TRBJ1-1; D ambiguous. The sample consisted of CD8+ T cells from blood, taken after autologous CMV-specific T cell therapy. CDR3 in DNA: TGTGCCAGCAGCCACCCGTTGCGAGTATCGAATGAAGCTTTCTTT. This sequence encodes CASSHPLRVSNEAFF.